This T cell receptor beta chain was captured in a study of shared clonotypes between healthy human individuals. Germline V gene sequence: CDR1 SGDLS, CDR2 YYNGEE. The CDR3 sequence is 15 residues long. Trimming took 1 base from V and 0 from J, leaving 9 bases between them. Study outcomes and limitations: Across subsets, estimated richness was generally greater for naive than for memory populations.

Original processing methods: Owing to the provision of junction-only sequences devoid of quality scores by immunoSEQ, filtering differed. Using immunoSEQ multiplex PCR, the repertoire was profiled, and TCRdb retains in-frame clones only, with some absent. V, J and clone size reflect that table, while D and trimming were determined from the DNA. The sample has about 2 million clones; 85% to 95% are singletons. As regards this clone: Antigen unknown.

Naive CD8 cells lacked CD45RO and underwent positive selection for CCR7, leaving out terminally differentiated effector memory CD45RA+ cells. This sequence was found in a young man in good health. Source material: naive CD8+ T cells sorted from blood. The V call is TRBV9, the J call TRBJ2-3; D not certain. CDR3 in amino acids: CASSVWGTSTDTQYF. Here the CDR3 DNA reads TGTGCCAGCAGCGTATGGGGAACCAGCACAGATACGCAGTATTTT.